This T cell receptor beta chain is from a study of blood T cell repertoires in COVID-19 (dated by TCRdb to 2018 to 2021). Notes on the research overall: The collaborator samples originated in the United States, Italy and Spain and spanned the acute and convalescent phases of COVID-19. Where available, HLA class I and class II types were taken from metadata supplied by the sample provider and were not determined by assay-based typing. A de-identified subject ID, COVID-19 status, age in years and sex were almost always included in the sample metadata. A freely available public database, intended as a resource for researchers studying the immune response to SARS-CoV-2, is where the repertoires were released. Deeply sampled blood TCRbeta repertoires from subjects exposed to, actively infected with, or recovered from COVID-19 were included in the dataset. The prospective study material was composed of cDNA or gDNA derived from T cells, B-cell-depleted T cells, or PBMCs. The samples were drawn from two sources: the first 160 participants of the ongoing ImmuneRACE study, and about 1,300 subjects contributed by 6 global collaborators.

Measured from the cysteine to the phenylalanine, the CDR3 is 17 residues long. Here the CDR3 DNA is all that survives: 51 bases in frame from base 1. Between the V and J ends, shortened by 0 bases and 4 bases respectively, the junction contains 17 bases. The germline V gene specifies KGHSH as CDR1 and LQKENI as CDR2. The immunoSEQ Assay, a bias-controlled multiplex PCR, was used to amplify TCRbeta CDR3 regions from genomic DNA. In the source study's methods: Within the assay, amplification of reference gene primers was used to estimate how many nucleated cells each sample contained. Sequence reads were collapsed and filtered to measure the absolute abundance of every unique TCRbeta CDR3 rearrangement. For each sample, productive Simpson clonality was calculated as the square root of Simpson's diversity index across productive rearrangements. This is the immuneACCESS table as TCRdb keeps it, with only in-frame sequences that have V and J called. A part of the clones is gone; compared with another copy, unresolved V genes explain less than half, and the rest is unexplained. That table supplies the V and J calls and clone size; D and trimming were determined from the DNA. Recorded for this sample are 200,000 to 300,000 clones; around 84% of them occurred a single time. Clones ranked in the top ten supply 5.5% to 7.5% of the sample.

With regard to this clone: The antigen it binds to is not known. No per-base quality is available; no much larger clone lies one base away.

Collaborating institutions collected whole blood in K2EDTA tubes following their own protocols. For TCRbeta analysis, collaborator samples were shipped as frozen whole blood, as isolated PBMCs, or as DNA extracted from either sample type. Study-level results and caveats: The quantity of clinical and demographic metadata differed by source and by participant and was supplied without curation.

Sequenced material: peripheral blood. The receptor was derived from a woman between 70 and 85 years old with active or convalescent COVID-19. The chain uses TRBV18 and TRBJ2-3, with a weak D call of TRBD2 (7 bases match). The DNA sequence is TGTGCCAGCTCACCACCAACTGGGGGGGGCATGCCAGATACGCAGTATTTT. Translated, it reads CASSPPTGGGMPDTQYF.